The 31 T cell receptor beta chains presented below share a single source sample, sequenced in a study of T-cell reconstitution after alpha-beta-depleted transplantation in children (dated by TCRdb to the mid-2010s). The sample's treatment or condition label, decoded: allogeneic hematopoietic cell transplantation with graft depleted of TCRalphabeta T cells and CD19 B cells. The library was prepared using PCR. These reads were obtained on an Illumina HiSeq 2500. To normalize quantification of the TCRbeta repertoire, the TCR libraries were built with molecular barcoding that relied on unique molecular identifiers. Starting from the raw public reads, TCRdb applied fastp trimming at Q25, assembled clones with MiXCR and retained in-frame beta chains. Each CDR3 protein gets just one entry, which takes the most common genes and DNA from the rows behind it. The table for this sample lists around 180,000 distinct CDR3 sequences; 8.5% to 14% of them were counted only once. In total, the top ten clones hold 13% of the sample.

The starting material was PBMCs, obtained before TCRalphabeta/CD19-depleted stem cell transplant. These receptors originate from a boy aged 2 to 10 with acute myeloid leukemia, due to receive a stem cell transplant.

This clonotype was observed at least ten times. The chain carries TRBV10-2 and TRBJ2-1; 11 positions agree with TRBD2. The CDR3 runs to 16 residues. CDR1 WSHSY and CDR2 SAAADI come from the germline V gene. V shed 5 bases and J 4 bases; nucleotides not matched to a gene: 7. Here the CDR3 DNA reads TGCGCCAGCAGTTACGGGACTAGCGGAGCTTACAATGAGCAGTTCTTC. The encoded protein is CASSYGTSGAYNEQFF.

V and J are TRBV9 and TRBJ1-5; D is uncertain. There are 15 residues in the CDR3. Germline V gives CDR1 SGDLS, CDR2 YYNGEE. Trimming took 7 bases from V and 7 from J, leaving 21 bases between them. This CDR3 is CASPPPQRRRQPQHF. The DNA of the CDR3 is TGTGCCAGCCCCCCGCCACAGAGGCGTCGGCAGCCCCAGCATTTT. The full variable domain, in which reference TRBV9 and TRBJ1-5 provide the parts outside the CDR3, is DSGVTQTPKHLITATGQRVTLRCSPRSGDLSVYWYQQSLDQGLQFLIQYYNGEERAKGNILERFSAQQFPDLHSELNLSSLELGDSALYFCASPPPQRRRQPQHFGDGTRLSIL.

This clonotype has at least ten counts. The chain is built from TRBV12-3 or TRBV12-4 and TRBJ2-1; a possible D gene is TRBD2 (6 bases). The CDR3 has 14 residues. V was cut by 6 bases and J by 2 bases, with 11 bases left in between. CDR3 sequence: CASSPAGTYNEQFF. CDR3 sequence (DNA): TGTGCCAGCAGCCCAGCGGGTACCTACAATGAGCAGTTCTTC.

In this sample, this clonotype turned up many times. CDR3 region: CSVDGECGKGNQPQHF. The CDR3 nucleotides are TGCAGCGTTGATGGGGAATGCGGAAAGGGCAATCAGCCCCAGCATTTT. The rearrangement joins TRBV29-1 to TRBJ1-5; D remains ambiguous. CDR1 is SQVTM and CDR2 is ANQGSEA in the germline V gene. The V gene lost 3 bases and the J gene lost 2 bases, with 17 bases spanning the gap. This CDR3 comprises 16 residues.

This clonotype was seen many times. V gene TRBV10-3 combines with J gene TRBJ1-2; possibly TRBD1 for D (5 bases). In germline, CDR1 is ENHRY, CDR2 SYGVKD. CDR3 length: 11 amino acids. Between the trimmed V and J ends, which lost 3 bases and 6 bases, there was a span of 5 bases. CDR3 bases: TGTGCCATCAGTGACAGGGATGGCTACACCTTC. Its protein is CAISDRDGYTF.

Ten or more counts support this clonotype. This rearrangement joins TRBV20-1 to TRBJ1-1; 8 nucleotides match TRBD1. J was trimmed by 7 bases and V by 6 bases; bases with no gene match: 10. The CDR3 contains 13 residues. CDR1 is DFQATT, CDR2 SNEGSKA, per germline (reference sequence). CDR3 amino acids: CSADRGGGNEAFF. The DNA for the CDR3 is TGCAGTGCAGACAGGGGAGGGGGCAATGAAGCTTTCTTT.

The chain carries TRBV6-5 and TRBJ1-2; possible D gene TRBD1, 5 bases. V lost 0 bases and J lost 1, with 12 bases in between. The CDR3 is made up of 16 amino acids. Germline CDR1 MNHEY, CDR2 SVGAGI. CDR3 coding DNA: TGTGCCAGCAGTTACTCGGGGGGGGTCAGTAACTATGGCTACACCTTC. As protein: CASSYSGGVSNYGYTF.

This clonotype was seen many times. The chain links TRBV12-3 or TRBV12-4 to TRBJ2-5; 10 positions agree with TRBD2. J gave up 5 bases and V 2 bases, and 2 bases lay outside the gene matches. The CDR3 extends over 14 amino acids. The CDR3 region is CASSLPGLAETQYF. The CDR3 bases are TGTGCCAGCAGTTTACCGGGACTAGCGGAGACCCAGTACTTC.

This clonotype showed up many times. The chain recombines TRBV12-3 or TRBV12-4 with TRBJ1-1, with a possible D match to TRBD1 (6 bases). The CDR3 is 14 amino acids. The germline V and J ends were trimmed by 5 bases and 1 base, with 11 bases remaining between them. The CDR3 DNA sequence: TGTGCCAGCAGTCTGGGACACGCGAACACTGAAGCTTTCTTT. Amino acid sequence: CASSLGHANTEAFF.

The chain couples TRBV28 to TRBJ2-5, with 8 nucleotides matching TRBD1. This CDR3 has 14 amino acids. From germline, CDR1 is MDHEN and CDR2 SYDVKM. Germline trimming cut 2 bases from V and 4 bases from J; bases unmatched to any gene: 3. CDR3 nucleotides: TGTGCCAGCAGTTTAGGACAGGGCCTAGAGACCCAGTACTTC. This codes for CASSLGQGLETQYF.

The J gene is TRBJ1-5, the V gene TRBV6-2 or TRBV6-3; D call uncertain. CDR3 length equals 12 residues. Trimming removed 4 bases from V and 4 bases from J, with 5 bases in between. CDR1 is MNHEY and CDR2 is SVGEGT in the germline V gene. This CDR3 reads CASSFSNQPQHF. The CDR3 nucleotides are TGTGCCAGCAGTTTCTCGAATCAGCCCCAGCATTTT.

In its sample, this clonotype ranks as medium-sized (0.01 to 0.1%). The chain is built from TRBV12-3 or TRBV12-4 and TRBJ2-7, with 10 bases fitting TRBD1. The CDR3 is 13 residues long. Germline trimming cut 1 base from V and 6 bases from J; bases unmatched to any gene: 0. The CDR3 sequence: CASSLGTGGEQYF. CDR3 in DNA: TGTGCCAGCAGTTTAGGGACAGGGGGCGAGCAGTACTTC.

This clonotype was recorded many times. The chain's CDR3 is CASSLTGGWGQPQHF. The CDR3 bases are TGTGCCAGCAGCCTGACAGGGGGCTGGGGTCAGCCCCAGCATTTT. The V call is TRBV7-9, the J call TRBJ1-5; 10 nucleotides line up with TRBD1. Germline CDR1 is SEHNR and CDR2 is FQNEAQ (reference sequence). The CDR3 extends over 15 amino acids. Trimming cost V 5 bases and J 6 bases; bases outside gene matches: 7.

This clonotype was found many times. This chain uses TRBV5-1 with TRBJ2-2; TRBD2 matches at 13 bases. V gave up 4 bases and J gave up 0 bases; unmatched junction bases: 6. The CDR3 covers 18 residues. Germline loops: CDR1 SGHRS, CDR2 YFSETQ. The CDR3 spells CASSPGLAGRANTGELFF. In nucleotides, the CDR3 is TGCGCCAGCAGCCCGGGACTAGCGGGGCGCGCGAACACCGGGGAGCTGTTTTTT.

In its sample, this clonotype was seen many times. The V call is TRBV5-1, the J call TRBJ2-2; no clear D. The CDR3 is 13 amino acids. V was shortened by 7 bases and J by 2 bases, with 9 bases between the two germline ends. The germline V gene encodes CDR1 SGHRS and CDR2 YFSETQ. The CDR3 DNA sequence: TGCGCCAGCGCGCTCACAAACACCGGGGAGCTGTTTTTT. It encodes CASALTNTGELFF.

This clonotype came up many times. The chain links TRBV4-2 to TRBJ1-5; D not resolved. Trimming cost V 0 bases and J 4 bases, with 10 bases left between them. Looked up from germline, CDR1 is LGHNA and CDR2 is YNFKEQ. This CDR3 has 15 residues. The CDR3, as DNA: TGTGCCAGCAGCCAAGAGGCACCTATTAATCAGCCCCAGCATTTT. As protein: CASSQEAPINQPQHF.

This clonotype came up many times. The chain employs TRBV28 and TRBJ2-5; 10 nucleotides match TRBD2. V was pared by 7 bases and J by 4 bases, with 6 bases of the junction left unmatched. CDR3 length equals 14 residues. Germline V gives CDR1 MDHEN, CDR2 SYDVKM. The CDR3 DNA reads as TGTGCCAGCAAACAAGCGGGAGGGAGAGAGACCCAGTACTTC. It codes for CASKQAGGRETQYF.

This clonotype was seen ten or more times. This chain uses TRBV24-1 with TRBJ2-1; 7 bases are a match to TRBD1. J was trimmed by 1 base and V by 4 bases; bases with no gene match: 9. Germline CDR1 and CDR2: KGHDR and SFDVKD. The CDR3 has 17 amino acids. The CDR3 is CATSDPTGTSSYNEQFF. In DNA, the CDR3 is TGTGCCACCAGTGACCCGACAGGGACCTCTTCCTACAATGAGCAGTTCTTC.

V is TRBV12-3 or TRBV12-4 and J is TRBJ1-5; 10 bases align to TRBD1. V lost 2 bases and J lost 4; bases outside the gene matches: 8. The CDR3 contains 17 residues. The CDR3 DNA is TGTGCCAGCAGTTTAATGGCGGGACAGGGGTCAAATCAGCCCCAGCATTTT. Its protein product is CASSLMAGQGSNQPQHF.

This clonotype was picked up many times. The J gene is TRBJ1-1, the V gene TRBV29-1; D unresolved. Germline lookup yields CDR1 SQVTM and CDR2 ANQGSEA. This CDR3 has 11 amino acids. V was clipped by 1 base and J by 6 bases, with 6 bases between them. The CDR3 bases are TGCAGCGTTGAAGGAATCCCTGAAGCTTTCTTT. Encoded protein: CSVEGIPEAFF. The full variable domain, with the rest looked up from reference TRBV29-1 and TRBJ1-1, is SAVISQKPSRDICQRGTSLTIQCQVDSQVTMMFWYRQQPGQSLTLIATANQGSEATYESGFVIDKFPISRPNLTFSTLTVSNMSPEDSSIYLCSVEGIPEAFFGQGTRLTVV.

This clonotype appeared many times. V is TRBV5-1 and J is TRBJ2-5; the match to TRBD2 covers 11 bases. There are 15 residues in the CDR3. Per the germline V gene, CDR1 is SGHRS and CDR2 is YFSETQ. After removal of 4 bases from V and 2 bases from J, the junction contained 4 bases not matched to a gene. CDR3 coding DNA: TGCGCCAGCAGCGGAAGGACTAGCGGGCAAGAGACCCAGTACTTC. This translates into CASSGRTSGQETQYF.

This clonotype was counted at least ten times. The chain recombines TRBV10-3 with TRBJ1-6; 11 bases agree with TRBD1. Trimming at V came to 6 bases and at J to 7 bases, leaving 5 bases not matched to a gene. Looked up from germline, CDR1 is ENHRY and CDR2 is SYGVKD. CDR3 length: 15 amino acids. The CDR3 nucleotides are TGTGCCATCAGAGACGGGGACAGGGGGAATTCACCCCTCCACTTT. It translates to CAIRDGDRGNSPLHF.

This clonotype was observed at least ten times. This rearrangement joins TRBV20-1 to TRBJ2-3; D gene ambiguous. Between the trimmed V and J ends, which lost 0 bases and 3 bases, there was a span of 13 bases. The CDR3 is 15 amino acids. Germline V gives CDR1 DFQATT, CDR2 SNEGSKA (reference sequence). CDR3 in amino acids: CSARDMLGVTDTQYF. DNA for the CDR3: TGCAGTGCTAGAGATATGTTAGGAGTAACAGATACGCAGTATTTT.

The CDR3 coding sequence is TGTGCCAGCAGTTTGTTTAGCGGGAGTGCCGGGGAGCTGTTTTTT. It encodes CASSLFSGSAGELFF. The chain uses TRBV12-3 or TRBV12-4 and TRBJ2-2, with 9 bases aligning to TRBD2. After removal of 3 bases from V and 6 bases from J, the junction contained 5 bases not matched to a gene. This CDR3 has 15 residues.

As for this clonotype: A clone one base away is much larger, so this may be a read error. The genes are TRBV19 and TRBJ2-1; D remains ambiguous. CDR1 LNHDA and CDR2 SQIVND come from the germline V gene (reference sequence). This CDR3 has 13 residues. The CDR3 bases are TGTGCCAGTAGTTTTACGTGGTTAGGTGAGCATTTCTTC. It specifies CASSFTWLGEHFF.

This clonotype has a count of ten or more. J is TRBJ2-1 and V is TRBV20-1; D gene unclear. This CDR3 region has 16 residues. Germline CDR1 reads DFQATT; CDR2 reads SNEGSKA (reference sequence). V was pared by 0 bases and J by 0 bases, with 12 bases between. CDR3 in amino acids: CSARDLGSSSYNEQFF. As DNA, the CDR3 is TGCAGTGCTAGAGATTTAGGGTCCAGCTCCTACAATGAGCAGTTCTTC.

This clonotype appeared many times. The chain joins TRBV5-1 to TRBJ2-7; possible D gene TRBD2, 5 bases. The CDR3 extends over 15 amino acids. V lost 1 base, J lost 3 bases, and 14 bases lay in between. The V gene's germline CDR1 is SGHRS and CDR2 YFSETQ. The CDR3 region has the DNA TGCGCCAGCAGCTTGTTATCCGGGATGAACTACGAGCAGTACTTC. Encoded protein: CASSLLSGMNYEQYF.

The chain joins TRBV6-1 to TRBJ1-2; TRBD1 is a possible D gene (5 bases). This CDR3 is built from 16 residues. The V gene lost 4 bases and the J gene lost 0 bases, with 15 bases spanning the gap. Germline loops: CDR1 MNHNS, CDR2 SASEGT. The CDR3 region is CASSAFRDVANYGYTF. CDR3 sequence (DNA): TGTGCCAGCAGTGCATTCCGGGACGTAGCTAACTATGGCTACACCTTC.

This clonotype has a count of ten or more. The V call is TRBV4-2, the J call TRBJ2-1; D possibly corresponds to TRBD2 (5 bases). This CDR3 comprises 16 residues. V was shortened by 5 bases and J by 0 bases, with 14 bases between the two germline ends. Germline-derived CDR1 and CDR2 are LGHNA and YNFKEQ. The DNA for the CDR3 is TGTGCCAGCAGCGAGGGCGACCAGAGCTCCTACAATGAGCAGTTCTTC. This translates into CASSEGDQSSYNEQFF.

At least ten counts were recorded for this clonotype. V gene TRBV5-5 combines with J gene TRBJ2-4, with D tentatively TRBD1 (6 bases). Germline V lookup: CDR1 SGHKS, CDR2 YYEKEE (reference sequence). This CDR3 contains 20 residues. V was shortened by 0 bases and J by 1 base, with 23 bases between the two germline ends. CDR3 nucleotides: TGTGCCAGCAGCTTGGGACATTGGAGTACAGGGCGGGCGGCCAAAAACATTCAGTACTTC. Protein: CASSLGHWSTGRAAKNIQYF. The variable domain in full, completed from reference TRBV5-5 and TRBJ2-4, reads DAGVTQSPTHLIKTRGQQVTLRCSPISGHKSVSWYQQVLGQGPQFIFQYYEKEERGRGNFPDRFSARQFPNYSSELNVNALLLGDSALYLCASSLGHWSTGRAAKNIQYFGAGTRLSVL.

The V and J genes are TRBV12-3 or TRBV12-4 and TRBJ1-4; possible D gene TRBD1, 6 bases. This CDR3 is built from 17 residues. Trimming removed 5 bases from V and 0 bases from J, with 16 bases in between. The DNA of the CDR3 is TGTGCCAGCAGTGTCGACAGGTGGAGGTCAACTAATGAAAAACTGTTTTTT. Protein sequence: CASSVDRWRSTNEKLFF.